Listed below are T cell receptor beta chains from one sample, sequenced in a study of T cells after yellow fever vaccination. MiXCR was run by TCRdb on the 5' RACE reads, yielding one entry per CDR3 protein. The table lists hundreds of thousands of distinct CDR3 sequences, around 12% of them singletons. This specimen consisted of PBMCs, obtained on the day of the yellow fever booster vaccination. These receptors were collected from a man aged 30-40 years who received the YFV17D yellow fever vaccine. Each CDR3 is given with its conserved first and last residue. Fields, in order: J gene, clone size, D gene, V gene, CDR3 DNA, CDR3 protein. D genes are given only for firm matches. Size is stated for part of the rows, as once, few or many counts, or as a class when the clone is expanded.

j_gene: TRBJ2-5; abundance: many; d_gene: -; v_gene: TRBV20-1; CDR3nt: TGCAGTGCGCCACGACTAGGCGCCGGAGAGACCCAGTACTTC; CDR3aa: CSAPRLGAGETQYF
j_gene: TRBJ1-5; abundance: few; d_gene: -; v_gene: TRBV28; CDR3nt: TGTGCCAGCAGTTTACGGCAGAACAGTGGGTATCAGCCCCAGCATTTT; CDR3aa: CASSLRQNSGYQPQHF
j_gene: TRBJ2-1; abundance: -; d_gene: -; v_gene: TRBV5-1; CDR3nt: TGCGCCAGCAGCTTCATACCCGAGGCCCACAATGAGCAGTTCTTC; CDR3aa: CASSFIPEAHNEQFF
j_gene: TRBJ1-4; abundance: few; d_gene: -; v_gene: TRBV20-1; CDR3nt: TGCAGTGTCCTAAAGAATGAAAAACTGTTTTTT; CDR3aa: CSVLKNEKLFF
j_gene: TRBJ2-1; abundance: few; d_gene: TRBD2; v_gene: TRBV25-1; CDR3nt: TGTGCCAGCAGGAGGGAGGGTGAGCAGTTCTTC; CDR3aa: CASRREGEQFF
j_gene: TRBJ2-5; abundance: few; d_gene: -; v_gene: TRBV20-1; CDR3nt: TGCAGTGCTAACCGGGGTCAAGAGACCCAGTACTTC; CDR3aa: CSANRGQETQYF
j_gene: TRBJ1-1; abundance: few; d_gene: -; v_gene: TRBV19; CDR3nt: TGTGCCAGTAGTATGGGACTGTCGAACACTGAAGCTTTCTTT; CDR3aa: CASSMGLSNTEAFF
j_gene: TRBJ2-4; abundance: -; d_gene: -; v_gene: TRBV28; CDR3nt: TGTGCCAGCAGTTACAGTGGGGCCAAAAACATTCAGTACTTC; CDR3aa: CASSYSGAKNIQYF
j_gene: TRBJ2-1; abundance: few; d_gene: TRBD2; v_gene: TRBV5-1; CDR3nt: TGCGCCAGCAGCTTAATGGCGGGAGAAGGAGGCAATGAGCAGTTCTTC; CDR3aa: CASSLMAGEGGNEQFF
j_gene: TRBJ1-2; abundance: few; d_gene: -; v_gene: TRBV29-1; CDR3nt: TGCAGCGCGAAAGAAGATGGCTACACCTTC; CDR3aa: CSAKEDGYTF
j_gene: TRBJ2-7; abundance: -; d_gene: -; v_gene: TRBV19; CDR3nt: TGTGCCAGTAGTATAGTAGGACGAGGGGATGCCTACGAGCAGTACTTC; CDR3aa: CASSIVGRGDAYEQYF
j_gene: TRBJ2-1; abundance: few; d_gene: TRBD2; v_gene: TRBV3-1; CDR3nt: TGTGCCAGCAGCCAAGCAGGACTAGCGGGAGGGAATGAGCAGTTCTTC; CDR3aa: CASSQAGLAGGNEQFF
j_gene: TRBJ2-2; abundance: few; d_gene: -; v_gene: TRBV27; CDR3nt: TGTGCCAGCAGTTTACCGGATGAAAGTACGTGCACCGGGGAGCTGTTTTTT; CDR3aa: CASSLPDESTCTGELFF